These 2 T cell receptor beta chains originate from one sample sequenced in a study of blood T cell repertoires in COVID-19. Sequencing was performed with immunoSEQ multiplex PCR; in TCRdb, only in-frame clones are kept and a portion is missing. The repertoire holds a few hundred thousand clones, with about 88% as singletons. The sequenced sample was peripheral blood. Receptors were obtained from a young man with active or convalescent COVID-19.

This clone was counted a single time. CDR3 residues: CAIATAGRTDTQYF. In nucleotides, the CDR3 is TGTGCCATCGCAACAGCGGGGCGCACAGATACGCAGTATTTT. The chain is built from TRBV6-5 and TRBJ2-3, with 7 nucleotides matching TRBD2. J gave up 1 base and V 10 bases, and 8 bases lay outside the gene matches. The CDR3 has 14 amino acids. From germline, CDR1 is MNHEY and CDR2 SVGAGI.

The chain recombines TRBV6-6 with TRBJ2-7; no clear D. The V gene's germline CDR1 is MNHNY and CDR2 SVGAGI (reference sequence). Trimming removed 2 bases at V and 2 bases at J, with 4 bases between. The CDR3 has 12 amino acids. The CDR3 sequence is CASSYQAYEQYF. CDR3 in DNA: TGTGCCAGCAGTTACCAGGCCTACGAGCAGTACTTC.